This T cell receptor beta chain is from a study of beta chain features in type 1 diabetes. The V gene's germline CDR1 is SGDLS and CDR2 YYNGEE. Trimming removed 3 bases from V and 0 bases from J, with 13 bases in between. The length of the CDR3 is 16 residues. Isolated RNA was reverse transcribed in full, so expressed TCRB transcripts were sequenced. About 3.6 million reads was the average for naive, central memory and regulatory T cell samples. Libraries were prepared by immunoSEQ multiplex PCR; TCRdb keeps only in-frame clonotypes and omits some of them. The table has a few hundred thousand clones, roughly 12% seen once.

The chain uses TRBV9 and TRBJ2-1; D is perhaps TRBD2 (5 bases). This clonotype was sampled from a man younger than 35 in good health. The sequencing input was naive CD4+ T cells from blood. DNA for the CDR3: TGTGCCAGCAGCGAGATCTTTGGGAGCTCCTACAATGAGCAGTTCTTC. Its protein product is CASSEIFGSSYNEQFF.